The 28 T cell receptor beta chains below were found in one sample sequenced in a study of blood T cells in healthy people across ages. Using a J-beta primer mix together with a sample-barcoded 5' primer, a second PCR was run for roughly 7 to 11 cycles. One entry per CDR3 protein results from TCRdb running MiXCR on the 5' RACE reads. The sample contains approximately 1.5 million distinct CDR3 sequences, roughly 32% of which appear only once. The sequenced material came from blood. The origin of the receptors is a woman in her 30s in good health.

CDR3 nucleotides: TGTGCCAGCAGTTGGGGACAGGTTAGCTCTGGGGCCAACGTCCTGACTTTC. Its protein is CASSWGQVSSGANVLTF. This rearrangement joins TRBV27 to TRBJ2-6; 8 bases fit TRBD1. V dropped 4 bases and J dropped 0; count of bases not matched to a gene: 5. The CDR3 extends over 17 amino acids. Germline V CDR1 and CDR2: MNHEY, SMNVEV (reference sequence).

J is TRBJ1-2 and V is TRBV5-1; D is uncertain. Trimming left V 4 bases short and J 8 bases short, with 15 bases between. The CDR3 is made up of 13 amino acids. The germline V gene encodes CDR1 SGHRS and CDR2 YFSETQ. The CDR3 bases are TGCGCCAGCAGCCCCGATATGGTGGGCGGCTACACCTTC. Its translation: CASSPDMVGGYTF.

The DNA of the CDR3 is TGCAGTGCTAGAGGGGACCACCTAGGGTACGAGCAGTACTTC. This codes for CSARGDHLGYEQYF. This chain links TRBV20-1 with TRBJ2-7, with D tentatively TRBD1 or TRBD2 (5 bases each). Trimming took off 1 base at V and 4 bases at J, with 14 bases between the two ends. Per the germline V gene, CDR1 is DFQATT and CDR2 is SNEGSKA (reference sequence). This CDR3 contains 14 residues.

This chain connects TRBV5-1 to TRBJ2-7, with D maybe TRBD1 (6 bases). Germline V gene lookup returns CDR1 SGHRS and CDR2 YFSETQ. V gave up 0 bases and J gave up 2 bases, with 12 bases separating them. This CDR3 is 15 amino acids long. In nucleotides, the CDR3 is TGCGCCAGCAGCTTGGCGGTGGGGGCAGCCTACGAGCAGTACTTC. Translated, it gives CASSLAVGAAYEQYF.

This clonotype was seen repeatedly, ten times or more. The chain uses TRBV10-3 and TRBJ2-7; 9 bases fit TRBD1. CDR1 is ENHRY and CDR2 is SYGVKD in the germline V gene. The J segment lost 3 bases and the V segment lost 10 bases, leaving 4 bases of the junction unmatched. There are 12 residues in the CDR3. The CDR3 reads CATRDRVYEQYF. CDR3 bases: TGTGCCACCCGGGACAGGGTCTACGAGCAGTACTTC.

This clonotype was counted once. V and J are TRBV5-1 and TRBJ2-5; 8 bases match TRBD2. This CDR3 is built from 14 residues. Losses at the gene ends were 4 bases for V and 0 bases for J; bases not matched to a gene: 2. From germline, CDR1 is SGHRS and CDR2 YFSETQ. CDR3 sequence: CASSMTSDQETQYF. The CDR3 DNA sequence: TGCGCCAGCAGCATGACTAGCGACCAAGAGACCCAGTACTTC.

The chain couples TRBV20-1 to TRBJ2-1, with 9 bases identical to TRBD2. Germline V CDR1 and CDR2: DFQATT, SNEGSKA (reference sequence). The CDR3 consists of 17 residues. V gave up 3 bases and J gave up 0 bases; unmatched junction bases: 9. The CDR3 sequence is CSASSLAGMSSYNEQFF. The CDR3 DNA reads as TGCAGTGCTAGCAGTCTAGCGGGGATGAGCTCCTACAATGAGCAGTTCTTC.

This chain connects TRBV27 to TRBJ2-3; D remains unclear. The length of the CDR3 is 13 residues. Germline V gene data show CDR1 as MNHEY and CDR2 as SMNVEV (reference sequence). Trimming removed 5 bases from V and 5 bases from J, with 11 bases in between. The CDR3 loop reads CASSPLVVDTQYF. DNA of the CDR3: TGTGCCAGCAGTCCCCTGGTTGTAGATACGCAGTATTTT.

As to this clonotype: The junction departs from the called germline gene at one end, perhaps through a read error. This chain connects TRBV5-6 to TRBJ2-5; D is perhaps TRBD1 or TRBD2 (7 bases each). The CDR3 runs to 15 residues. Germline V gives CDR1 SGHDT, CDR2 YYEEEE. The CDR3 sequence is CASSSAGGGEETQYF. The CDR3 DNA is TGTGCCAGTAGCTCGGCAGGGGGGGGAGAAGAGACCCAGTACTTC. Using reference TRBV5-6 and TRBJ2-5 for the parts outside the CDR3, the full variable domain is DAGVTQSPTHLIKTRGQQVTLRCSPKSGHDTVSWYQQALGQGPQFIFQYYEEEERQRGNFPDRFSGHQFPNYSSELNVNALLLGDSALYLCASSSAGGGEETQYFGPGTRLLVL.

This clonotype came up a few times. The CDR3 DNA is TGCGCCAGCAGAGTTGAGTTCTTC. Translation gives CASRVEFF. The rearrangement uses TRBV5-1 and TRBJ2-1; D gene ambiguous. This CDR3 contains 8 residues. CDR1 and CDR2 (germline): SGHRS, YFSETQ. The ends were cut back, 5 bases at V and 14 bases at J, with 5 bases in the middle.

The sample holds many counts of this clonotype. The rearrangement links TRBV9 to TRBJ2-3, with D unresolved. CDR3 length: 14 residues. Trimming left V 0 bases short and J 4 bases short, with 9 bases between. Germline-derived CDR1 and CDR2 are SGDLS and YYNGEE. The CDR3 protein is CASSVVDLADTQYF. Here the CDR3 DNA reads TGTGCCAGCAGCGTAGTGGACCTGGCAGATACGCAGTATTTT.

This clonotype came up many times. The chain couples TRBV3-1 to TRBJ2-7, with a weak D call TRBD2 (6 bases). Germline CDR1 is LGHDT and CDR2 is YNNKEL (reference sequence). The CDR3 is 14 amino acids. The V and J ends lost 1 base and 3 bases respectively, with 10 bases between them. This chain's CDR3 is CASSQGGGGYEQYF. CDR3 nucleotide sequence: TGTGCCAGCAGCCAAGGTGGGGGAGGCTACGAGCAGTACTTC.

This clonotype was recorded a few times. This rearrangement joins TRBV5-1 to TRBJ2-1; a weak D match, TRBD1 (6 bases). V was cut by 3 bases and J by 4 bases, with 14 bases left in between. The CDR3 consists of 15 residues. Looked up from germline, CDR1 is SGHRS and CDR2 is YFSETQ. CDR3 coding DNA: TGCGCCAGCAGCTCTCCAACAGGGTTGTACAATGAGCAGTTCTTC. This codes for CASSSPTGLYNEQFF. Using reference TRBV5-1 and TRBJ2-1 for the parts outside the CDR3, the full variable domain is KAGVTQTPRYLIKTRGQQVTLSCSPISGHRSVSWYQQTPGQGLQFLFEYFSETQRNKGNFPGRFSGRQFSNSRSEMNVSTLELGDSALYLCASSSPTGLYNEQFFGPGTRLTVL.

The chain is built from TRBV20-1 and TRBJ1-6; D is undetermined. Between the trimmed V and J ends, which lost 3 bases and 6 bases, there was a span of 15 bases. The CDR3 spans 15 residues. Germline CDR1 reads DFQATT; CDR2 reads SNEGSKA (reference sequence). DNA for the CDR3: TGCAGTGCTAGTTGGGTCCTGGAATTTAATTCACCCCTCCACTTT. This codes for CSASWVLEFNSPLHF.

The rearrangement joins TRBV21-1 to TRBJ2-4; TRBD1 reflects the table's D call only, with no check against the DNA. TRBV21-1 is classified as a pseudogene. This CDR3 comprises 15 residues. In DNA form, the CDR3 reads TGTGCCAGCAGCCTAAAGGGGGGTCCCAAAAACATTCAGTACTTC. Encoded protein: CASSLKGGPKNIQYF.

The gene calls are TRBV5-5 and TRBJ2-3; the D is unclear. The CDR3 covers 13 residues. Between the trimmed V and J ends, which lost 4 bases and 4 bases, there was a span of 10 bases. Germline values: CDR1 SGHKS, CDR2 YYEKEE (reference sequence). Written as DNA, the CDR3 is TGTGCCAGCAGCACTGGCAGGTCAGATACGCAGTATTTT. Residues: CASSTGRSDTQYF.

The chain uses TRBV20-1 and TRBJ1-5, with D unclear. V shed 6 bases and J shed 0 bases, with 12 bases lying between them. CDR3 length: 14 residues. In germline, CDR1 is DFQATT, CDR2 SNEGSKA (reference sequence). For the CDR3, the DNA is TGCAGTGCCGAGGACGGAAATAGCAATCAGCCCCAGCATTTT. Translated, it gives CSAEDGNSNQPQHF.

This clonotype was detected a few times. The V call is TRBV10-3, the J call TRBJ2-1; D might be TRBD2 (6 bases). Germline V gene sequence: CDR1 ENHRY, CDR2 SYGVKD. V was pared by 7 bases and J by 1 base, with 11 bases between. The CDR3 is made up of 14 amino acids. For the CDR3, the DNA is TGTGCCATCACGCCGGCGGGGTCCTACAATGAGCAGTTCTTC. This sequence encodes CAITPAGSYNEQFF.

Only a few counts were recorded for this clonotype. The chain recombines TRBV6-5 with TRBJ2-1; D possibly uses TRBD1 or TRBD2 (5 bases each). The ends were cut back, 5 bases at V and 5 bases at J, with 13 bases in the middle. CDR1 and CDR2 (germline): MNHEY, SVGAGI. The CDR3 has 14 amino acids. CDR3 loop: CASSIGTENNEQFF. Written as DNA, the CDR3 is TGTGCCAGCAGTATTGGGACGGAGAACAATGAGCAGTTCTTC.

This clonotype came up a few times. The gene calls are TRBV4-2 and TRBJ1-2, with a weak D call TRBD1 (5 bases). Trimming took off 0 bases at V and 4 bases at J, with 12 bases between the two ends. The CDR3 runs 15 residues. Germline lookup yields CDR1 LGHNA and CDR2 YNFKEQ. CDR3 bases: TGTGCCAGCAGCCAAGATCTTGGGGGGAGCTATGGCTACACCTTC. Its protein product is CASSQDLGGSYGYTF.

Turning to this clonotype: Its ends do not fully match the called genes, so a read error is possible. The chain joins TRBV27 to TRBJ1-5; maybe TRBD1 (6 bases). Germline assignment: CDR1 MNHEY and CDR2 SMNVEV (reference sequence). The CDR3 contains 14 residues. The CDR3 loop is CASSSGTTNQPLHF. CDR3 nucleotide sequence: TGTGCCAGCAGTTCTGGGACAACAAATCAGCCCCTGCATTTT.

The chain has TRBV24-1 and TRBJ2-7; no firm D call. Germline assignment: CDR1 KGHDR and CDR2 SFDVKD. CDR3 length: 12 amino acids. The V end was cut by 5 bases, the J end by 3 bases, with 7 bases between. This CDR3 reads CATSGSGYEQYF. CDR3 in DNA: TGTGCCACCAGTGGTTCGGGCTACGAGCAGTACTTC.

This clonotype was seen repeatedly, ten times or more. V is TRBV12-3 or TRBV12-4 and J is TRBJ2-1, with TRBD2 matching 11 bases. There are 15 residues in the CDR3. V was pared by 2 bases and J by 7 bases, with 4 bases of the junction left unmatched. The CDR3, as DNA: TGTGCCAGCAGTTTATCTAGCGGGAGGTTTAATGAGCAGTTCTTC. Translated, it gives CASSLSSGRFNEQFF.

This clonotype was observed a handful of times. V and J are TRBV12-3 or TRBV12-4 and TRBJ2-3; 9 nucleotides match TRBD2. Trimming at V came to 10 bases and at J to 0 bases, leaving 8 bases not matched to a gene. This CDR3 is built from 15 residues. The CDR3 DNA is TGTGCCACCGACTTAGCGGGAGAGAGCACAGATACGCAGTATTTT. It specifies CATDLAGESTDTQYF.

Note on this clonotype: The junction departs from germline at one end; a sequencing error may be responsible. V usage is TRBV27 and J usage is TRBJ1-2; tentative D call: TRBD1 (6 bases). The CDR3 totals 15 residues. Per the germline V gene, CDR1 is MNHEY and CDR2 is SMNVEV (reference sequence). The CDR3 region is CACSITGRFNYGYTF. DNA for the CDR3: TGTGCCTGCAGTATCACAGGGCGATTTAACTATGGCTACACCTTC.

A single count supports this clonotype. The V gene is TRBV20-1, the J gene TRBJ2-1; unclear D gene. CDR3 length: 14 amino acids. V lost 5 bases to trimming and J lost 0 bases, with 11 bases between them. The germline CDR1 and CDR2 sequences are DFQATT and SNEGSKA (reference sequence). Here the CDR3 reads CSARRASSYNEQFF. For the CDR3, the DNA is TGCAGTGCTCGTAGGGCTAGCTCCTACAATGAGCAGTTCTTC.

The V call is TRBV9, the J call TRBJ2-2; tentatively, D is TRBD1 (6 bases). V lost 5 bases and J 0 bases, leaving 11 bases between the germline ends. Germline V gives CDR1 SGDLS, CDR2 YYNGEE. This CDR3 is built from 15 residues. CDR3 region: CASSEQGSNTGELFF. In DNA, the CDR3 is TGTGCCAGCAGTGAACAGGGCTCGAACACCGGGGAGCTGTTTTTT.

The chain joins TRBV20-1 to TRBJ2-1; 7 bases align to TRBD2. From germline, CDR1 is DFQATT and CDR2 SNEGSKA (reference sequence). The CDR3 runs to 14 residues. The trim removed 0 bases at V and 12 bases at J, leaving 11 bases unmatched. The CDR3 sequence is CSARDMAGEGTQFF. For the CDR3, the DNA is TGCAGTGCTAGAGATATGGCGGGAGAAGGGACGCAGTTCTTC.